The present entry profiles one T cell receptor (beta chain) with its context. The antigen is not known. TCRdb's table, derived via immunoSEQ multiplex PCR, lists solely in-frame clones and lacks some. This table has about 22,000 clones, around 78% appearing once. These data come from a study of graft-versus-host responses after intestinal transplantation. Study as a whole: Each patient got anti-thymocyte globulin induction, then tacrolimus and steroids for around three years. Whole-study findings and limits: GvH clone levels peaked in circulation, and this peak was associated with early post-transplant HvG declines. High graft-versus-host to host-versus-graft clonal ratios were found in allografts of patients who had graft-donor T cell macrochimerism.

Processing was applied to graft tissue in order to liberate intraepithelial and lamina propria lymphocytes. This CDR3 comprises 13 residues. Germline lookup yields CDR1 SGHRS and CDR2 YFSETQ. The ends were cut back, 6 bases at V and 5 bases at J, with 13 bases in the middle. The TCR was taken from a human patient who received an intestinal transplant, so some T cells may come from the graft donor. The sample was ileum tissue, taken 12 days after intestinal transplant. The rearrangement uses TRBV5-1 and TRBJ2-3; maybe TRBD2 (6 bases). The DNA for the CDR3 is TGCGCCAGCACGGAGGCGGGGAGAGATACGCAGTATTTT. Encoded protein: CASTEAGRDTQYF.